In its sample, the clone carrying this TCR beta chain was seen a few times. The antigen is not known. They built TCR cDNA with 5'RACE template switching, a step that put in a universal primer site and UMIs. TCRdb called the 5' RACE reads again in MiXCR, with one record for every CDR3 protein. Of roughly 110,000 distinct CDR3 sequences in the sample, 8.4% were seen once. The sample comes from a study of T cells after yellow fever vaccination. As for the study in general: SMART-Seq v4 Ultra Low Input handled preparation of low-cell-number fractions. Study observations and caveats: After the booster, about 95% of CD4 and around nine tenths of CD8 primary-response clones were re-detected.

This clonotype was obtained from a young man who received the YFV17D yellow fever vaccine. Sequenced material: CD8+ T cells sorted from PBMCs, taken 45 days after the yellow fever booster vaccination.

CDR3 DNA: TGTGCCAGCAGCGGGAGTGGGGGACAACCCTCTGGAAACACCATATATTTT. Protein product: CASSGSGGQPSGNTIYF. The chain is built from TRBV7-2 and TRBJ1-3, with D maybe TRBD1 (6 bases). There are 17 residues in the CDR3. Germline V CDR1 and CDR2: SGHTA, FQGNSA. Trimming removed 5 bases from V and 0 bases from J, with 17 bases in between.